The rows below give T cell receptor beta chains drawn from one sample of a study of radiotherapy plus CTLA-4 blockade in lung cancer. Produced via immunoSEQ multiplex PCR; TCRdb's table is partial and in-frame only. The repertoire holds 40,000 to 60,000 clones, with roughly 80% as singletons. Here the sequenced sample was peripheral blood, taken from a patient treated with radiotherapy plus ipilimumab. All receptors come from a human donor with non-small cell lung cancer who had stable disease on radiotherapy plus ipilimumab. Both conserved end residues are part of each CDR3. The order of the fields is clone size, D gene, J gene, V gene, CDR3 DNA, CDR3 protein. A D gene is named only where the DNA matches it firmly. Size values are once, few and many counts, or a class for expanded clones, and some rows have none.

clone_size: NA
d_call: TRBD1
j_call: TRBJ1-1
v_call: TRBV19
cdr3_nt: TGTGCCAGTAGGCCCTCCGGGACAGGGGGAACTGAAGCTTTCTTT
cdr3_aa: CASRPSGTGGTEAFF

clone_size: NA
d_call: NA
j_call: TRBJ1-1
v_call: TRBV30
cdr3_nt: TGTGCCTGGAAAGCGAGTACCCTTGAAGCTTTCTTT
cdr3_aa: CAWKASTLEAFF

clone_size: NA
d_call: NA
j_call: TRBJ2-1
v_call: TRBV19
cdr3_nt: TGTGCCAGTAGTAGCGGGCTGAGCTCCTACAATGAGCAGTTCTTC
cdr3_aa: CASSSGLSSYNEQFF

clone_size: NA
d_call: NA
j_call: TRBJ1-2
v_call: TRBV5-8
cdr3_nt: TGTGCCAGCAGCTTAACCCGGTTGGATGGCTACACCTTC
cdr3_aa: CASSLTRLDGYTF

clone_size: NA
d_call: NA
j_call: TRBJ1-1
v_call: TRBV21-1
cdr3_nt: TGTGCCAGCAGCAAAAGGCCAGGATCCGGGACAGGGGGCCACACTGAAGCTTTCTTT
cdr3_aa: CASSKRPGSGTGGHTEAFF

clone_size: NA
d_call: NA
j_call: TRBJ2-7
v_call: TRBV12-2
cdr3_nt: TGTGCAAGTCGCTTACCCTCCCAGCGGGAGGGCCATAGAGAGCAGTACTTC
cdr3_aa: CASRLPSQREGHREQYF

clone_size: NA
d_call: TRBD1
j_call: TRBJ2-3
v_call: TRBV4-1
cdr3_nt: TGCGCCAGCAGCCAAACCGAGGACAGGGGGTTGAAAGATACGCAGTATTTT
cdr3_aa: CASSQTEDRGLKDTQYF

clone_size: NA
d_call: TRBD2
j_call: TRBJ2-1
v_call: TRBV14
cdr3_nt: TGTGCCAGCAGCCAGGCTAGCGGGAGTTGGAATGAGCAGTTCTTC
cdr3_aa: CASSQASGSWNEQFF

clone_size: NA
d_call: TRBD2
j_call: TRBJ2-5
v_call: TRBV30
cdr3_nt: TGTGCCTGGGGCGGACGACTAGCGGTAGAGACCCAGTACTTC
cdr3_aa: CAWGGRLAVETQYF

clone_size: NA
d_call: TRBD1
j_call: TRBJ2-5
v_call: TRBV9
cdr3_nt: TGTGCCAGCAGCGTCTTGCCGAGGACAGGAGAAAAAGAGACCCAGTACTTC
cdr3_aa: CASSVLPRTGEKETQYF

clone_size: NA
d_call: NA
j_call: TRBJ1-4
v_call: TRBV5-1
cdr3_nt: TGCGCCAGCAGGCTCGAGGCTAATGAAAAACTGTTTTTT
cdr3_aa: CASRLEANEKLFF

clone_size: NA
d_call: TRBD2
j_call: TRBJ2-1
v_call: TRBV5-4
cdr3_nt: TGTGCCAGCAGCTTGGAGGTTAGCGGGAACGAGCAGTTCTTC
cdr3_aa: CASSLEVSGNEQFF

clone_size: NA
d_call: TRBD2
j_call: TRBJ2-7
v_call: TRBV7-9
cdr3_nt: TGTGCCAGCAGCTTAGGTCGTGGGACTAGCGGGAGGCGAGAGCAGTACTTC
cdr3_aa: CASSLGRGTSGRREQYF

clone_size: NA
d_call: TRBD2
j_call: TRBJ2-1
v_call: TRBV7-2
cdr3_nt: TGTGCCAGCAGCTTACAAGCGGGAGGGATCGGGAATGAGCAGTTCTTC
cdr3_aa: CASSLQAGGIGNEQFF

clone_size: NA
d_call: NA
j_call: TRBJ2-5
v_call: TRBV5-6
cdr3_nt: TGTGCCAGCAGCCTGGGGCAGACCCAGTACTTC
cdr3_aa: CASSLGQTQYF

clone_size: NA
d_call: TRBD2
j_call: TRBJ2-3
v_call: TRBV28
cdr3_nt: TGTGCCAGCGCGTCCGAGGCTAGCGGGAGGGTGGTAGATACGCAGTATTTT
cdr3_aa: CASASEASGRVVDTQYF

clone_size: NA
d_call: NA
j_call: TRBJ1-5
v_call: TRBV15
cdr3_nt: TGTGCCACCAGCGGATCAAGGGGCTCCGATCAGCCCCAGCATTTT
cdr3_aa: CATSGSRGSDQPQHF

clone_size: NA
d_call: TRBD1
j_call: TRBJ1-4
v_call: TRBV19
cdr3_nt: TGTGCCAGTAGCCCAACAGGGGTGGCGGGCGAAAAACTGTTTTTT
cdr3_aa: CASSPTGVAGEKLFF

clone_size: few
d_call: NA
j_call: TRBJ2-7
v_call: TRBV13
cdr3_nt: TGTGCCAGCAGCCCAGGGGGCGGGACTACCTTTTACGAGCAGTACTTC
cdr3_aa: CASSPGGGTTFYEQYF

clone_size: once
d_call: TRBD1
j_call: TRBJ2-7
v_call: TRBV7-2
cdr3_nt: TGTGCCAGCAGCCCAGGGGGCCGATACGAGCAGTACTTC
cdr3_aa: CASSPGGRYEQYF

clone_size: once
d_call: NA
j_call: TRBJ1-1
v_call: TRBV27
cdr3_nt: TGTGCCAGCAGTCTAGGGGGGGAGCACACTGAAGCTTTCTTT
cdr3_aa: CASSLGGEHTEAFF

clone_size: NA
d_call: NA
j_call: TRBJ1-2
v_call: TRBV28
cdr3_nt: TGTGCCAGCAGTCCTCGGGGAGCTAACTATGGCTACACCTTC
cdr3_aa: CASSPRGANYGYTF

clone_size: NA
d_call: NA
j_call: TRBJ2-7
v_call: TRBV18
cdr3_nt: TGTGCCAGCTCACCAGACGCGGGCGAGCAGTACTTC
cdr3_aa: CASSPDAGEQYF

clone_size: few
d_call: NA
j_call: TRBJ2-4
v_call: TRBV1
cdr3_nt: TGCACCAGCAGCCAAGTTGATGCCAGGGCCTTAGCCAAAAACATTCAGTACTTC
cdr3_aa: CTSSQVDARALAKNIQYF

clone_size: NA
d_call: TRBD1
j_call: TRBJ1-2
v_call: TRBV4-3
cdr3_nt: TGCGCCAGCAGCCAAGATGGGGGACAGGACCCCTTTGGCTATGGCTACACCTTC
cdr3_aa: CASSQDGGQDPFGYGYTF

clone_size: NA
d_call: TRBD2
j_call: TRBJ2-7
v_call: TRBV28
cdr3_nt: TGTGCCAGCAGACTAGCGGGAGCCCCCTACGAGCAGTACTTC
cdr3_aa: CASRLAGAPYEQYF

clone_size: NA
d_call: TRBD1
j_call: TRBJ2-7
v_call: TRBV9
cdr3_nt: TGTGCCAGCAGCCTGACAGGGGGCTACTACGAGCAGTACTTC
cdr3_aa: CASSLTGGYYEQYF

clone_size: NA
d_call: NA
j_call: TRBJ2-1
v_call: TRBV7-2
cdr3_nt: TGTGCCAGCAGCTTTCGGTCCTCCTACAATGAGCAGTTCTTC
cdr3_aa: CASSFRSSYNEQFF

clone_size: NA
d_call: TRBD2
j_call: TRBJ2-3
v_call: TRBV6-5
cdr3_nt: TGTGCCAGCAGTTACTCGAGCGGGAGCGGCACAGATACGCAGTATTTT
cdr3_aa: CASSYSSGSGTDTQYF

clone_size: NA
d_call: TRBD1
j_call: TRBJ1-1
v_call: TRBV28
cdr3_nt: TGTGCCAGCAGTTTCCGACAGGGGTTAGGCACTGAAGCTTTCTTT
cdr3_aa: CASSFRQGLGTEAFF

clone_size: NA
d_call: TRBD2
j_call: TRBJ2-3
v_call: TRBV6-6
cdr3_nt: TGTGCCAGCAGTTACGAAGCGGGAGAAACGCAGTATTTT
cdr3_aa: CASSYEAGETQYF

clone_size: NA
d_call: NA
j_call: TRBJ1-2
v_call: TRBV28
cdr3_nt: TGTGCCAGCAGTACCAACCGGTGGGGGGATCCTAACTATGGCTACACCTTC
cdr3_aa: CASSTNRWGDPNYGYTF

clone_size: NA
d_call: NA
j_call: TRBJ2-3
v_call: TRBV6-1
cdr3_nt: TGTGCCAGCAGTGACAGAGGGGGAATATCGCCAGATACGCAGTATTTT
cdr3_aa: CASSDRGGISPDTQYF

clone_size: NA
d_call: TRBD2
j_call: TRBJ2-7
v_call: TRBV6-6
cdr3_nt: TGTGCCAGCAGCCCCAGACTAGCGGGCGAGCAGTACTTC
cdr3_aa: CASSPRLAGEQYF

clone_size: NA
d_call: TRBD2
j_call: TRBJ2-7
v_call: TRBV19
cdr3_nt: TGTGCCAGTAGCCTAGCCATAGCGGGAGGCCCAACCTACGAGCAGTACTTC
cdr3_aa: CASSLAIAGGPTYEQYF

clone_size: NA
d_call: TRBD2
j_call: TRBJ2-3
v_call: TRBV9
cdr3_nt: TGTGCCAGCAGCGAGGGTGGGGGACTAGCAGATACGCAGTATTTT
cdr3_aa: CASSEGGGLADTQYF

clone_size: NA
d_call: NA
j_call: TRBJ2-1
v_call: TRBV5-1
cdr3_nt: TGCGCCAGCAGCTTGAGACAGATAAGCTCCTACAATGAGCAGTTCTTC
cdr3_aa: CASSLRQISSYNEQFF

clone_size: NA
d_call: NA
j_call: TRBJ2-2
v_call: TRBV23-1
cdr3_nt: TGCGCCAGCAGTGAATTGGGGGGGCGAGTTATCTGTGGCGGGGAGCTGTTTTTT
cdr3_aa: CASSELGGRVICGGELFF

clone_size: NA
d_call: TRBD1
j_call: TRBJ2-1
v_call: TRBV28
cdr3_nt: TGTGCCAGCAGTTTTCCGAGACAGGGGACCAGCTCCTACAATGAGCAGTTCTTC
cdr3_aa: CASSFPRQGTSSYNEQFF

clone_size: NA
d_call: TRBD2
j_call: TRBJ2-5
v_call: TRBV7-7
cdr3_nt: TGTGCTAGCAGCTTAGGACTAGCGGGATCAGAGACCCAGTACTTC
cdr3_aa: CASSLGLAGSETQYF

clone_size: once
d_call: NA
j_call: TRBJ2-1
v_call: TRBV2
cdr3_nt: TGTGCCAGCAGTGAAAGGCAGGGGAACAATGAGCAGTTCTTC
cdr3_aa: CASSERQGNNEQFF

clone_size: NA
d_call: TRBD1
j_call: TRBJ1-4
v_call: TRBV10-2
cdr3_nt: TGCGCCAGCAGTCAGACAGGGGGCCGTGAAAAACTGTTTTTT
cdr3_aa: CASSQTGGREKLFF

clone_size: NA
d_call: NA
j_call: TRBJ1-6
v_call: TRBV19
cdr3_nt: TGTGCCACTAAGGGGCGTTCTTCTTCAACCCTCCACTTT
cdr3_aa: CATKGRSSSTLHF

clone_size: NA
d_call: TRBD2
j_call: TRBJ2-7
v_call: TRBV27
cdr3_nt: TGTGCCAGCAGGCGTGGGCTAGCGGACTCCTACGAGCAGTACTTC
cdr3_aa: CASRRGLADSYEQYF

clone_size: NA
d_call: NA
j_call: TRBJ1-2
v_call: TRBV28
cdr3_nt: TGTGCCAGCAGTTTTGACATAAGCGGCTACACCTTC
cdr3_aa: CASSFDISGYTF

clone_size: NA
d_call: TRBD2
j_call: TRBJ2-7
v_call: TRBV27
cdr3_nt: TGTGCCAGCAGTCTCGGGACTAGCGGGAGGTACGAGCAGTACTTC
cdr3_aa: CASSLGTSGRYEQYF

clone_size: once
d_call: TRBD2
j_call: TRBJ2-5
v_call: TRBV7-2
cdr3_nt: TGTGCCAGCAGGGCTTCACTAGCGGGAGGGCCAGAGACCCAGTACTTC
cdr3_aa: CASRASLAGGPETQYF

clone_size: once
d_call: TRBD1
j_call: TRBJ2-5
v_call: TRBV9
cdr3_nt: TGTGCCAGCAGCCGAGACAGGGCGCAAGAGGCCCAGTACTTC
cdr3_aa: CASSRDRAQEAQYF

clone_size: NA
d_call: TRBD1
j_call: TRBJ2-5
v_call: TRBV19
cdr3_nt: TGTGCCAGTACCCCCGGGGGACAGGGGAGCCTTAATAGAGAGACCCAGTACTTC
cdr3_aa: CASTPGGQGSLNRETQYF

clone_size: NA
d_call: TRBD2
j_call: TRBJ2-7
v_call: TRBV18
cdr3_nt: TGTGCCAGTCGACTAGCGGGATCGCCCCCATACGAGCAGTACTTC
cdr3_aa: CASRLAGSPPYEQYF

clone_size: NA
d_call: TRBD1
j_call: TRBJ2-7
v_call: TRBV5-8
cdr3_nt: TGTGCCAGCGCCTCCGGGACAGGGGCTTACGAGCAGTACTTC
cdr3_aa: CASASGTGAYEQYF

clone_size: NA
d_call: TRBD2
j_call: TRBJ2-5
v_call: TRBV19
cdr3_nt: TGTGCCAGTAGTATCGGGAGGGAGACCCAGTACTTC
cdr3_aa: CASSIGRETQYF

clone_size: once
d_call: TRBD2
j_call: TRBJ2-7
v_call: TRBV13
cdr3_nt: TGTGCCAGCAGGAGAGCGGGAGCAACTTACGAGCAGTACTTC
cdr3_aa: CASRRAGATYEQYF